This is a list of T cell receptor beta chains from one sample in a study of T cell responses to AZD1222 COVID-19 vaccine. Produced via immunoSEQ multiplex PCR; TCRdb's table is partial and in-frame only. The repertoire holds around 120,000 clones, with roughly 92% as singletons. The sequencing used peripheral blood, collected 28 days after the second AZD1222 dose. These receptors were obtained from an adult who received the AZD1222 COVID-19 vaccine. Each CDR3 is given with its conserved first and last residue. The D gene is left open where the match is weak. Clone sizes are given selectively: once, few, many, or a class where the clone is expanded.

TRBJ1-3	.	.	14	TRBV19	TGTGCCAGCAGACAGCTAGAATCTGGAAACACCATATATTTT	CASRQLESGNTIYF
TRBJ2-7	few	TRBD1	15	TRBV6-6	TGTGCCAGCAGACCCTCCGGGACAGCCTCCTACGAGCAGTACTTC	CASRPSGTASYEQYF
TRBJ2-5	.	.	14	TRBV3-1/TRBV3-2	TGTGCCAGCAGCCAACCCGACTACCAAGAGACCCAGTACTTC	CASSQPDYQETQYF
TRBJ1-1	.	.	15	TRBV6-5	TGTGCCAGCAGCGCCGGGCTACAGGTCAGTGGGAAAGCTTTCTTT	CASSAGLQVSGKAFF
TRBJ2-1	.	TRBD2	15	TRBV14	TGTGCCAGCAGCCAAGGCGGGAGTTTATCTGATGAGCAGTTCTTC	CASSQGGSLSDEQFF
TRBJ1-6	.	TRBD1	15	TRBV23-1	TGCGCCAGCAGTCAATCGCAGGGGGAAGGTTCACCCCTCCACTTT	CASSQSQGEGSPLHF
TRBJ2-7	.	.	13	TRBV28	TGTGCCAGCATTGGGGGCTTGACGGGCGAGCAGTACTTC	CASIGGLTGEQYF
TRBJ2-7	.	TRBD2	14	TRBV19	TGTGCCACTCACGCGACTAGCGGAACCTACGAGCAGTACTTC	CATHATSGTYEQYF
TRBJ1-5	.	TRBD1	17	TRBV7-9	TGTGCCAGCAGCTTATGTGCCGGGACAGGTTGCAATCAGCCCCAGCATTTT	CASSLCAGTGCNQPQHF
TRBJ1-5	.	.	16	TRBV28	TGTGCCAGCAGTATCCCCGGCGGGGGCGGCAATCAGCCCCAGCATTTT	CASSIPGGGGNQPQHF
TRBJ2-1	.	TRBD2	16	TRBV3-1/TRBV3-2	TGTGCCAGCAGCCCGCACGGGGGGGAGGGAGACAATGAGCAGTTCTTC	CASSPHGGEGDNEQFF
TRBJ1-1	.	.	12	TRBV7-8	TGTGCCAGCAGCTTAGGTTCGGGGAATGCTTTCTTT	CASSLGSGNAFF
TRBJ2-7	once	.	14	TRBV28	TGTGCCAGCACCCCCAACGGGCCTCCAGAGGAGCAGTACTTC	CASTPNGPPEEQYF
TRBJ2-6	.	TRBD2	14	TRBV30	TGTGCCTGGAGTGTTCTAGCGGGAGCCAACGTCCTGACTTTC	CAWSVLAGANVLTF
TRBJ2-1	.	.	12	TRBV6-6	TGTGCCAGCAGTCCCGGGACGTCTGAGCAGTTCTTC	CASSPGTSEQFF
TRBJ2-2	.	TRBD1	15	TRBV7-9	TGTGCCAGCAGCATGGACAGGGGCCACACCGGGGAGCTGTTTTTT	CASSMDRGHTGELFF
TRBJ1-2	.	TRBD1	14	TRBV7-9	TGTGCCAGCAGCACAGACAGGGGATCGGTCGGCTACACCTTC	CASSTDRGSVGYTF
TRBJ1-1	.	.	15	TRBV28	TGTGCCAGCAGTTCTGCCGGACGGCTGAACACTGAAGCTTTCTTT	CASSSAGRLNTEAFF
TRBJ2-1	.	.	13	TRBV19	TGTGCCAGTAGTATAGTGGGCCAAAATGAGCAGTTCTTC	CASSIVGQNEQFF
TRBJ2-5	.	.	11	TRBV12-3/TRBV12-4	TGTGCCAGCAGTTTAGCAGAGACCCAGTACTTC	CASSLAETQYF
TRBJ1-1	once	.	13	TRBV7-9	TGTGCCAGCAGCAGCGAAGGGGGCACTGAAGCTTTCTTT	CASSSEGGTEAFF
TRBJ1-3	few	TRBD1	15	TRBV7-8	TGTGCCAGCAGCTTGGACAGGCGCTCTGGAAACACCATATATTTT	CASSLDRRSGNTIYF
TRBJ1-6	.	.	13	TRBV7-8	TGTGCCAGCAGCTTTTCAGATAATTCACCCCTCCACTTT	CASSFSDNSPLHF
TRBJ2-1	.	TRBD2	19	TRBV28	TGTGCCAGCAGTTATATCCGGACTAGCGGGAGTTGGGTGAGGAATGAGCAGTTCTTC	CASSYIRTSGSWVRNEQFF
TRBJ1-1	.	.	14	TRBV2	TGTGCCAGCACCGGAATCGGGGGGAGCACTGAAGCTTTCTTT	CASTGIGGSTEAFF
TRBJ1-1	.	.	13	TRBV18	TGTGCCAGCTCAGGGAGGGCAGACACTGAAGCTTTCTTT	CASSGRADTEAFF